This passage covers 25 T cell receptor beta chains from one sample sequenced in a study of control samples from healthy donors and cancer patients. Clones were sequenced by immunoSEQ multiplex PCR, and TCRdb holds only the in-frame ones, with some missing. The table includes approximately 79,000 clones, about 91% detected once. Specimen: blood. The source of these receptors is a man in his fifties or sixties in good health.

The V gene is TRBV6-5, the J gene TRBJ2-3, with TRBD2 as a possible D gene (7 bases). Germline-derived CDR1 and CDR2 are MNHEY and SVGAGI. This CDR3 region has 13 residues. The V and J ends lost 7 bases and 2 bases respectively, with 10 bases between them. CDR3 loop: CASNRGATDTQYF. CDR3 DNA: TGTGCCAGCAATCGGGGGGCCACAGATACGCAGTATTTT.

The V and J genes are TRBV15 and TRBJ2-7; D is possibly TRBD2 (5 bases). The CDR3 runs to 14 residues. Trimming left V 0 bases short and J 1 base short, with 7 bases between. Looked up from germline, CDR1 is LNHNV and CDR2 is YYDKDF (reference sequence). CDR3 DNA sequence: TGTGCCACCAGCAGAGATTTAGCGTCCTACGAGCAGTACTTC. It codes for CATSRDLASYEQYF.

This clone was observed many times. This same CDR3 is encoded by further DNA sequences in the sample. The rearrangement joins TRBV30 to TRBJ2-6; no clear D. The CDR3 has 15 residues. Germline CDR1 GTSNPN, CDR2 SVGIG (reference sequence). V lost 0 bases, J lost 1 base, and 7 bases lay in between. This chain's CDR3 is CAWSVLGSGANVLTF. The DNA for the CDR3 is TGTGCCTGGAGTGTATTAGGGTCTGGGGCCAACGTCCTGACTTTC.

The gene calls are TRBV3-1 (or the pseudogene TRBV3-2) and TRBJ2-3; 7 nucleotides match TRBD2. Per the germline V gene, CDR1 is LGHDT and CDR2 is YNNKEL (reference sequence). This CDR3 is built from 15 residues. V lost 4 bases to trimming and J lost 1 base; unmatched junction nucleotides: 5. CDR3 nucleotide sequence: TGTGCCAGCAGCCCGGGACTACCGGGCACAGATACGCAGTATTTT. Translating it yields CASSPGLPGTDTQYF.

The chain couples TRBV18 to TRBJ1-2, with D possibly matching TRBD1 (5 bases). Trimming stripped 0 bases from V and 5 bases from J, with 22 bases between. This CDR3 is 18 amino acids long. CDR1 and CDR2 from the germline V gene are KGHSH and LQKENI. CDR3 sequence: CASSPPESVGAGFYGYTF. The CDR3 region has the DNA TGTGCCAGCTCACCACCGGAGTCAGTTGGGGCAGGTTTTTATGGCTACACCTTC.

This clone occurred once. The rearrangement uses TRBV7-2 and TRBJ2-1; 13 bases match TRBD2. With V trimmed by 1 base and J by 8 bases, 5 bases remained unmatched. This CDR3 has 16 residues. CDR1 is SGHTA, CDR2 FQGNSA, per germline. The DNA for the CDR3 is TGTGCCAGCAGCTTAGATGGACTAGCGGGGGATGATGAGCAGTTCTTC. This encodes CASSLDGLAGDDEQFF.

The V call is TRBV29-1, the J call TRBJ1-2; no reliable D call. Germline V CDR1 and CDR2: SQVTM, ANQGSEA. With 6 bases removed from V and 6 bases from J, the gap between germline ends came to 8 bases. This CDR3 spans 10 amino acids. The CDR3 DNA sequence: TGCAGCGTCCGGGAGGATGGCTACACCTTC. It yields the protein CSVREDGYTF.

CDR3: CASSLGLAGDSTDTQYF. The CDR3 bases are TGCGCCAGCAGCTTGGGACTAGCGGGGGACAGCACAGATACGCAGTATTTT. This chain uses TRBV5-1 with TRBJ2-3; 12 bases are a match to TRBD2. This CDR3 is built from 17 residues. Germline V lookup: CDR1 SGHRS, CDR2 YFSETQ. The junction had 2 bases not matched to a gene; V was cut back by 0 bases and J by 0 bases.

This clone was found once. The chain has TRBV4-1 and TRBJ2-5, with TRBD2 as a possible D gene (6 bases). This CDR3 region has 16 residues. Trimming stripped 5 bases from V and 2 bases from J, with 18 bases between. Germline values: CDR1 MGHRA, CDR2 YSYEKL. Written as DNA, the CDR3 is TGCGCCAGCAGCAACAGAGGGCGACTAGATCAAGAGACCCAGTACTTC. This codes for CASSNRGRLDQETQYF.

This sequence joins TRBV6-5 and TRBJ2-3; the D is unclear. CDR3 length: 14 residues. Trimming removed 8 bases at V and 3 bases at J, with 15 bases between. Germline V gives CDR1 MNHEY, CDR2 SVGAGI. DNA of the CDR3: TGTGCCAGCTTCTCGAACCCAGAGACAGATACGCAGTATTTT. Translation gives CASFSNPETDTQYF.

CDR3 sequence reads: CASSLDGLSGNTIYF. The CDR3 DNA is TGTGCCAGCAGCCTCGACGGGCTCTCTGGAAACACCATATATTTT. The chain couples TRBV11-3 to TRBJ1-3, with no clear D. CDR1 and CDR2 from the germline V gene are SGHNT and YENEEA. The CDR3 consists of 15 residues. V was shortened by 5 bases and J by 0 bases, with 11 bases between the two germline ends.

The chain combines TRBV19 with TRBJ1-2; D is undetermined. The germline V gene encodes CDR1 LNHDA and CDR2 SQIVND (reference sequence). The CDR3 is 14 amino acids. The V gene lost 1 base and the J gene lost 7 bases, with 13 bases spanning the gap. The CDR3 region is CASSIVWAEVGYTF. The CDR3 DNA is TGTGCCAGTAGTATAGTTTGGGCAGAAGTTGGCTACACCTTC.

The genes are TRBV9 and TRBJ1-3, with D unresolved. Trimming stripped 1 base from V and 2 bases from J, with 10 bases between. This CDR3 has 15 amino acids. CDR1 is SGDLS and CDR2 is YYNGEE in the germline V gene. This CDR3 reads CASSVSWETGNTIYF. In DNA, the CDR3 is TGTGCCAGCAGCGTATCCTGGGAAACTGGAAACACCATATATTTT. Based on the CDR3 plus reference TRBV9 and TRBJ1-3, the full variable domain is DSGVTQTPKHLITATGQRVTLRCSPRSGDLSVYWYQQSLDQGLQFLIQYYNGEERAKGNILERFSAQQFPDLHSELNLSSLELGDSALYFCASSVSWETGNTIYFGEGSWLTVV.

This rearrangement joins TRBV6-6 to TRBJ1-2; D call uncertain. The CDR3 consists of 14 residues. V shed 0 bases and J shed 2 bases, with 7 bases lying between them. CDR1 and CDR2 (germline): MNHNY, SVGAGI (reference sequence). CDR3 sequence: CASSYSPENYGYTF. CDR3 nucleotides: TGTGCCAGCAGTTACTCGCCAGAAAACTATGGCTACACCTTC.

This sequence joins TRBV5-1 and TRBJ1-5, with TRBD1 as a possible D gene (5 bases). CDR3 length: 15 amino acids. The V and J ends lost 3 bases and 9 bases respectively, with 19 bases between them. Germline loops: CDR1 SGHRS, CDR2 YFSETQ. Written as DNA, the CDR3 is TGCGCCAGCAGCTGGGGGACGTCCGATGGTGGGCCCCAGCATTTT. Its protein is CASSWGTSDGGPQHF. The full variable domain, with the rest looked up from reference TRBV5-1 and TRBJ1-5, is KAGVTQTPRYLIKTRGQQVTLSCSPISGHRSVSWYQQTPGQGLQFLFEYFSETQRNKGNFPGRFSGRQFSNSRSEMNVSTLELGDSALYLCASSWGTSDGGPQHFGDGTRLSIL.

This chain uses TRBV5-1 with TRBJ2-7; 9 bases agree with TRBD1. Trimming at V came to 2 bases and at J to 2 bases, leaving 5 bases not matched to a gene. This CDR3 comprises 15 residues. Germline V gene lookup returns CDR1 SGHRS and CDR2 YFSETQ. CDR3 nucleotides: TGCGCCAGCAGCTTATTGGGACAGGGAGCCTACGAGCAGTACTTC. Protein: CASSLLGQGAYEQYF. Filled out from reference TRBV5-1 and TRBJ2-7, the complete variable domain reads KAGVTQTPRYLIKTRGQQVTLSCSPISGHRSVSWYQQTPGQGLQFLFEYFSETQRNKGNFPGRFSGRQFSNSRSEMNVSTLELGDSALYLCASSLLGQGAYEQYFGPGTRLTVT.

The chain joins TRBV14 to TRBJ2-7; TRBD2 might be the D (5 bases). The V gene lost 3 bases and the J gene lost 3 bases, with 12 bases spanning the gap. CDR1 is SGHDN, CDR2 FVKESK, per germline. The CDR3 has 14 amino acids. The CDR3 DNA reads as TGTGCCAGCAGCCAGGGCCCCGCGGGCTACGAGCAGTACTTC. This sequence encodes CASSQGPAGYEQYF.

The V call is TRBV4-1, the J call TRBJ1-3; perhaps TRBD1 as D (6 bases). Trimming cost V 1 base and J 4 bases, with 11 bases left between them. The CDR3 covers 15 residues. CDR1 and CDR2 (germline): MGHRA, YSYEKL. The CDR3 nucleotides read TGCGCCAGCAGCCAAGCGGGGGCGTCCGGAAACACCATATATTTT. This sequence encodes CASSQAGASGNTIYF.

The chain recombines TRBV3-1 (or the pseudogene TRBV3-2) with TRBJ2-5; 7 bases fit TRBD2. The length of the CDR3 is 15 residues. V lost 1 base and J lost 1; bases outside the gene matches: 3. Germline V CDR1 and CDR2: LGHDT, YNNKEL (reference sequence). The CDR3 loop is CASSQGGGAQETQYF. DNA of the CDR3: TGTGCCAGCAGCCAAGGGGGAGGGGCCCAAGAGACCCAGTACTTC.

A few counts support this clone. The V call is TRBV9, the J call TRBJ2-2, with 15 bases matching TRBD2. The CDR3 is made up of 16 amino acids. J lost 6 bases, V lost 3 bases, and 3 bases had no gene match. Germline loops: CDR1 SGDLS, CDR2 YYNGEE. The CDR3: CASSGTSGGAAGELFF. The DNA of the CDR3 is TGTGCCAGCAGCGGGACTAGCGGGGGGGCCGCCGGGGAGCTGTTTTTT.

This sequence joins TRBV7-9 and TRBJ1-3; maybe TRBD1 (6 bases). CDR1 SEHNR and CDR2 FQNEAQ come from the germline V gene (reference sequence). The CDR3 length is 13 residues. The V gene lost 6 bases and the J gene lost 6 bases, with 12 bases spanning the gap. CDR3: CASRRDILNTIYF. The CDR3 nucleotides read TGTGCCAGCAGACGGGACATTCTAAACACCATATATTTT. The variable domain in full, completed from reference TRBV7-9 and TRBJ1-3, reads DTGVSQNPRHKITKRGQNVTFRCDPISEHNRLYWYRQTLGQGPEFLTYFQNEAQLEKSRLLSDRFSAERPKGSFSTLEIQRTEQGDSAMYLCASRRDILNTIYFGEGSWLTVV.

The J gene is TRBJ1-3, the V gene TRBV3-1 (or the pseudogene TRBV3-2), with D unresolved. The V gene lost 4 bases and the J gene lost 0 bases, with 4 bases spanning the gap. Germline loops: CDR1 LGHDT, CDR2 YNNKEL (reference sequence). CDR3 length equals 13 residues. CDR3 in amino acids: CASSLISGNTIYF. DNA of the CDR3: TGTGCCAGCAGCCTCATCTCTGGAAACACCATATATTTT.

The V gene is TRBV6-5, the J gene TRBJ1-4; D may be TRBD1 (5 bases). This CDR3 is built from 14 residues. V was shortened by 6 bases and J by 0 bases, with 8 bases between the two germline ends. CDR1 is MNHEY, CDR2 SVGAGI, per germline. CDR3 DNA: TGTGCCAGCAGGTACAGGTCAACTAATGAAAAACTGTTTTTT. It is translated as CASRYRSTNEKLFF.

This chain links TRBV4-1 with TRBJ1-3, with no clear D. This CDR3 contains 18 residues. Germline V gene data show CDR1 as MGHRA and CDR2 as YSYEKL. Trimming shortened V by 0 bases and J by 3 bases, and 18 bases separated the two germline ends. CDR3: CASSQDRARANDGNTIYF. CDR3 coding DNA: TGCGCCAGCAGCCAAGATCGAGCACGGGCTAATGATGGAAACACCATATATTTT.

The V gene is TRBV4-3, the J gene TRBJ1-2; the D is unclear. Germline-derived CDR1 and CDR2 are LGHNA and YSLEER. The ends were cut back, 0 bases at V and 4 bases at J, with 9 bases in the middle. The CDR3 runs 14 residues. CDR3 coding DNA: TGCGCCAGCAGCCAAGAAAAGGGCCCCTATGGCTACACCTTC. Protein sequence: CASSQEKGPYGYTF.